The 18 T cell receptor beta chains listed next were all sequenced from one sample in a study of blood T cells in healthy people across ages. Then a second PCR, running about 6 to 11 cycles, was carried out with a sample-barcoded 5' primer and a J-beta primer mix. TCRdb reprocessed the 5' RACE reads with MiXCR, giving one entry per CDR3 protein. This sample has 700,000 to 850,000 distinct CDR3 sequences, with 36% found just once. Sequencing was carried out using blood. Receptors originate from a young man in good health.

The genes are TRBV12-3 or TRBV12-4 and TRBJ1-6; D may be TRBD1 (6 bases). The length of the CDR3 is 17 residues. Trimming shortened V by 1 base and J by 8 bases, and 18 bases separated the two germline ends. The CDR3 coding sequence is TGTGCCAGCAGTTTAGGAGGGGCCAGGGGAATGGATTCACCCCTCCACTTT. Encoded protein: CASSLGGARGMDSPLHF.

This chain joins TRBV7-2 and TRBJ2-5; TRBD2 matches 8 bases. V shed 3 bases and J 11 bases; nucleotides not matched to a gene: 11. The CDR3 length is 14 residues. CDR1 and CDR2 from the germline V gene are SGHTA and FQGNSA. The CDR3 here is CASSFPHSGAEQYF. The CDR3 nucleotides read TGTGCCAGCAGCTTTCCCCATAGCGGGGCTGAGCAGTACTTC.

The chain recombines TRBV27 with TRBJ2-3, with 9 bases matching TRBD2. Germline-derived CDR1 and CDR2 are MNHEY and SMNVEV (reference sequence). V trimming: 3 bases; J trimming: 3 bases; junction bases outside the gene matches: 4. The CDR3 covers 15 residues. The CDR3 loop reads CASSLREGLTDTQYF. CDR3 DNA: TGTGCCAGCAGTTTGCGGGAGGGCCTAACAGATACGCAGTATTTT.

This chain links TRBV2 with TRBJ2-1, with a tentative D call TRBD2 (5 bases). The CDR3 covers 12 residues. The V and J ends lost 1 base and 15 bases respectively, with 13 bases between them. Per the germline V gene, CDR1 is SNHLY and CDR2 is FYNNEI. CDR3: CASSEGQTRGFF. The CDR3 DNA sequence: TGTGCCAGCAGTGAAGGCCAAACTAGAGGGTTCTTC.

The chain couples TRBV5-5 to TRBJ2-5; the D is unclear. In germline, CDR1 is SGHKS, CDR2 YYEKEE (reference sequence). V lost 1 base, J lost 1 base, and 14 bases lay in between. This CDR3 spans 16 amino acids. The CDR3, as DNA: TGTGCCAGCAGCTTGTTTTTGAGAGGCGCCCAAGAGACCCAGTACTTC. Translation: CASSLFLRGAQETQYF.

A few counts support this clonotype. The chain uses TRBV15 and TRBJ1-4; D is ambiguous. Germline V gene sequence: CDR1 LNHNV, CDR2 YYDKDF (reference sequence). V was clipped by 1 base and J by 8 bases, with 11 bases between them. CDR3 size: 14 residues. The CDR3 protein is CATSRGSLGEKLFF. The CDR3 bases are TGTGCCACCAGCAGAGGTTCCCTGGGGGAAAAACTGTTTTTT.

This clonotype was recorded many times. This chain links TRBV12-3 or TRBV12-4 with TRBJ1-1; TRBD1 agrees at 7 bases. The length of the CDR3 is 13 residues. Trimming removed 3 bases from V and 3 bases from J; junction bases left unmatched: 1. The CDR3 region is CASSLRGHTEAFF. The CDR3, as DNA: TGTGCCAGCAGTTTGAGGGGGCACACTGAAGCTTTCTTT.

The V and J genes are TRBV7-2 and TRBJ2-2; unclear D gene. Trimming took 7 bases from V and 5 from J, leaving 17 bases between them. CDR1 SGHTA and CDR2 FQGNSA come from the germline V gene. The CDR3 is 15 residues long. The CDR3, as DNA: TGTGCCAGCAACTTTTCCGGACCCTCTACCGGGGAGCTGTTTTTT. Translation: CASNFSGPSTGELFF. The full variable domain, in which reference TRBV7-2 and TRBJ2-2 provide the parts outside the CDR3, is GAGVSQSPSNKVTEKGKDVELRCDPISGHTALYWYRQSLGQGLEFLIYFQGNSAPDKSGLPSDRFSAERTGGSVSTLTIQRTQQEDSAVYLCASNFSGPSTGELFFGEGSRLTVL.

V and J are TRBV9 and TRBJ1-2; TRBD1 matches at 7 bases. With V trimmed by 0 bases and J by 5 bases, 16 bases remained unmatched. Germline CDR1 SGDLS, CDR2 YYNGEE. The CDR3 is made up of 18 amino acids. The CDR3 bases are TGTGCCAGCAGCGTAGGAGACACCCCAGGGGGGAAGGGATATGGCTACACCTTC. This gives the protein CASSVGDTPGGKGYGYTF.

The genes are TRBV20-1 and TRBJ1-1; D unclear. Germline CDR1 and CDR2: DFQATT and SNEGSKA (reference sequence). Trimming shortened V by 3 bases and J by 0 bases, and 8 bases separated the two germline ends. The CDR3 runs 13 residues. DNA for the CDR3: TGCAGTGCTAGGATACAATTGAACACTGAAGCTTTCTTT. Amino acid sequence: CSARIQLNTEAFF.

About this clonotype: This likely comes from a read error, as the CDR3 has no conserved phenylalanine or tryptophan at its end. J is TRBJ2-1 and V is TRBV5-1; 13 positions agree with TRBD2. Trimming took 4 bases from V and 10 from J; bases not matched to a gene: 5. CDR3 size: 14 residues. CDR1 is SGHRS and CDR2 is YFSETQ in the germline V gene. CDR3 sequence: CASSETTSGGEQFV. The CDR3 region has the DNA TGCGCCAGCAGCGAAACGACTAGCGGGGGGGAGCAGTTCGTC.

This chain links TRBV5-1 with TRBJ1-5; D is possibly TRBD1 (5 bases). The germline CDR1 and CDR2 sequences are SGHRS and YFSETQ. Deletions cut 4 bases from V and 9 bases from J, with 17 bases between. The CDR3 is 14 residues long. CDR3 protein: CASSPGTARAPQHF. The DNA of the CDR3 is TGCGCCAGCAGCCCTGGGACCGCCCGGGCGCCCCAGCATTTT. Combining the CDR3 with reference TRBV5-1 and TRBJ1-5 gives the whole variable domain KAGVTQTPRYLIKTRGQQVTLSCSPISGHRSVSWYQQTPGQGLQFLFEYFSETQRNKGNFPGRFSGRQFSNSRSEMNVSTLELGDSALYLCASSPGTARAPQHFGDGTRLSIL.

This chain uses TRBV6-6 with TRBJ1-2; D remains ambiguous. CDR1 is MNHNY and CDR2 is SVGAGI in the germline V gene (reference sequence). CDR3 size: 13 residues. V gave up 0 bases and J gave up 8 bases, with 10 bases separating them. CDR3 amino acids: CASSYSIGSGYTF. DNA of the CDR3: TGTGCCAGCAGTTACTCGATAGGGAGCGGCTACACCTTC.

This sequence joins TRBV14 and TRBJ1-2; D may be TRBD1 (5 bases). V was clipped by 4 bases and J by 8 bases, with 14 bases between them. The germline CDR1 and CDR2 sequences are SGHDN and FVKESK. CDR3 size: 13 residues. CDR3 coding DNA: TGTGCCAGCAGCCCTAACAGGAGTCGGGGCTACACCTTC. It translates to CASSPNRSRGYTF.

This clonotype appeared a few times. This chain joins TRBV7-2 and TRBJ2-7, with 7 bases lining up with TRBD2. This CDR3 has 14 amino acids. Unmatched junction bases numbered 6, after V lost 5 bases and J lost 2 bases. Germline assignment: CDR1 SGHTA and CDR2 FQGNSA. CDR3 residues: CASSPAGIPYEQYF. The CDR3 DNA sequence: TGTGCCAGCAGCCCAGCGGGGATCCCCTACGAGCAGTACTTC.

The J gene is TRBJ2-2, the V gene TRBV4-2, with TRBD2 matching 10 bases. CDR1 is LGHNA, CDR2 YNFKEQ, per germline. CDR3 length: 19 amino acids. With V trimmed by 2 bases and J by 7 bases, 16 bases remained unmatched. CDR3: CASSQITSGAQLGFGELFF. CDR3 DNA sequence: TGTGCCAGCAGCCAAATTACTAGCGGGGCCCAATTAGGCTTCGGGGAGCTGTTTTTT.

About this clonotype: A read error may account for a junction end that differs from germline. The chain has TRBV25-1 and TRBJ1-2; 9 bases are shared with TRBD1. The CDR3 loop spans 14 amino acids. Looked up from germline, CDR1 is MGHDK and CDR2 is SYGVNS. CDR3: CPSSELGTGYGYTF. The CDR3 DNA reads TGTCCCAGCAGTGAATTGGGGACAGGGTACGGCTACACCTTC.

This clonotype was found a few times. This sequence may be a read error, since a much larger clone differs from it by one base. This chain joins TRBV7-2 and TRBJ2-1, with 10 nucleotides matching TRBD2. The J call may not be correct, given that the DNA end is closer to TRBJ2-7. The CDR3 is 15 amino acids. Germline CDR1 is SGHTA and CDR2 is FQGNSA. The CDR3 DNA reads TGTGCCAGCAGCTCCCTAGCGGGGGAGTACAATGAGCAGTACTTC. Protein product: CASSSLAGEYNEQYF.